The 13 T cell receptor beta chains below all came from one sample that was sequenced in a study of blood T cells in healthy people across ages (dated by TCRdb to between 2015 and 2017). Library preparation used 5' RACE. TCRdb names Illumina HiSeq 2500 as the instrument used. A second PCR of roughly 6 to 11 cycles was run with a J-beta primer mix and a sample-barcoded 5' primer. The raw public reads went through TCRdb reprocessing: fastp at Q25, MiXCR clone calling, in-frame beta chains kept. All rows with the same CDR3 protein become a single entry with the most common DNA and genes. A total of approximately 900,000 distinct CDR3 sequences appear in this sample, around 48% of them only once. The ten most abundant clones make up under 15% of the sample. Sequencing used blood. The receptors originated from a man aged 30-40 years in good health.

The genes are TRBV6-4 and TRBJ1-4; 9 bases fit TRBD1. Germline trimming cut 9 bases from V and 11 bases from J; bases unmatched to any gene: 4. Germline V CDR1 and CDR2: MRHNA, SNTAGT. CDR3 size: 11 residues. The CDR3 loop is CARSDRGKLFF. The DNA for the CDR3 is TGTGCCAGGAGCGACAGGGGGAAACTGTTTTTT.

The sample holds a few counts of this clonotype. The J gene is TRBJ2-4, the V gene TRBV29-1; weak D call: TRBD1 (5 bases). With the DNA end fitting TRBJ2-7 better, the J assignment may be wrong. The CDR3 covers 12 residues. CDR1 and CDR2 (germline): SQVTM, ANQGSEA. The CDR3 loop is CSGQWGAYEQYF. As DNA, the CDR3 is TGCAGCGGTCAGTGGGGCGCGTACGAGCAGTACTTC.

This clonotype appeared a few times. J is TRBJ2-7 and V is TRBV25-1, with 9 positions matching TRBD1. CDR3 length: 14 amino acids. V gave up 6 bases and J gave up 2 bases; unmatched junction bases: 5. The V gene's germline CDR1 is MGHDK and CDR2 SYGVNS. The CDR3 sequence: CASRMGQGAYEQYF. Written as DNA, the CDR3 is TGTGCCAGCAGAATGGGACAGGGAGCCTACGAGCAGTACTTC.

The chain joins TRBV7-2 to TRBJ2-5; TRBD1 or TRBD2 may be the D gene (6 bases each). Trimming left V 5 bases short and J 5 bases short, with 18 bases between. The CDR3 sequence is 15 residues long. Germline CDR1 SGHTA, CDR2 FQGNSA. The CDR3 DNA is TGTGCCAGCAGCCCCCCCAGGGGAGGTGGGGAGACCCAGTACTTC. It translates to CASSPPRGGGETQYF.

This clonotype was seen ten or more times. The J gene is TRBJ1-6, the V gene TRBV3-1; possible D gene TRBD1, 5 bases. The germline CDR1 and CDR2 sequences are LGHDT and YNNKEL (reference sequence). The CDR3 is 19 residues long. Trimming left V 1 base short and J 0 bases short, with 16 bases between. This CDR3 is CASSQVGVWGSSYNSPLHF. The CDR3 nucleotides are TGTGCCAGCAGCCAAGTAGGAGTTTGGGGGAGCTCCTATAATTCACCCCTCCACTTT.

The table lists this clonotype with a few counts. V and J are TRBV11-1 and TRBJ2-3, with D possibly being TRBD2 (6 bases). The CDR3 sequence is 15 residues long. Germline loops: CDR1 SGHAT, CDR2 FQDESV (reference sequence). V shed 6 bases and J shed 4 bases, with 17 bases lying between them. In nucleotides, the CDR3 is TGTGCCAGCAGGTCCTTTAGCGGATTCGCAGATACGCAGTATTTT. Translation: CASRSFSGFADTQYF.

The V call is TRBV7-2, the J call TRBJ2-7, with D possibly matching TRBD2 (7 bases). The J call may be wrong; the DNA end is better matched by TRBJ2-5. The CDR3 spans 14 residues. CDR1 and CDR2 from the germline V gene are SGHTA and FQGNSA. Here the CDR3 DNA reads TGTGCCAGCAGCGTAGGGGGGGGAACAGAGACCCAGTACTTC. Its translation: CASSVGGGTETQYF.

This clonotype was detected a few times. The genes are TRBV5-1 and TRBJ2-1; tentatively, D is TRBD2 (6 bases). The germline V gene encodes CDR1 SGHRS and CDR2 YFSETQ. This CDR3 has 15 amino acids. The V end was cut by 7 bases, the J end by 4 bases, with 18 bases between. The CDR3 here is CASRAGTGIYNEQFF. The CDR3, as DNA: TGCGCCAGCCGGGCGGGGACTGGGATTTACAATGAGCAGTTCTTC.

J is TRBJ2-7 and V is TRBV30, with D unclear. Germline V gives CDR1 GTSNPN, CDR2 SVGIG (reference sequence). The CDR3 is made up of 12 amino acids. V was pared by 5 bases and J by 6 bases, with 14 bases between. Written as DNA, the CDR3 is TGTGCCTGGGCCCTAGGGCACGGCGAGCAGTACTTC. This encodes CAWALGHGEQYF.

The CDR3 DNA reads TGTGCCAGCAGCTTACAGGGAGTCTCCGGGGAGCTGTTTTTT. Protein: CASSLQGVSGELFF. The chain employs TRBV7-9 and TRBJ2-2; the D gene could be TRBD1 or TRBD2 (5 bases each). The CDR3 contains 14 residues. Germline lookup yields CDR1 SEHNR and CDR2 FQNEAQ (reference sequence). The ends were cut back, 2 bases at V and 6 bases at J, with 10 bases in the middle.

The chain links TRBV2 to TRBJ1-1; D gene unclear. Per the germline V gene, CDR1 is SNHLY and CDR2 is FYNNEI. The CDR3 loop spans 11 amino acids. Trimming removed 5 bases at V and 7 bases at J, with 8 bases between. CDR3 nucleotide sequence: TGTGCCAGCAGTCCTGCTAATGAAGCTTTCTTT. Residues: CASSPANEAFF.

The V gene is TRBV28, the J gene TRBJ1-2; the D gene is possibly TRBD1 (5 bases). CDR1 MDHEN and CDR2 SYDVKM come from the germline V gene. This CDR3 region has 12 residues. The V gene lost 6 bases and the J gene lost 5 bases, with 10 bases spanning the gap. This chain's CDR3 is CASRMRGYGYTF. DNA for the CDR3: TGTGCCAGCAGGATGAGGGGTTATGGCTACACCTTC.

The chain recombines TRBV20-1 with TRBJ2-2; TRBD1 is a possible D gene (6 bases). This CDR3 region has 13 residues. Trimming shortened V by 3 bases and J by 6 bases, and 11 bases separated the two germline ends. The germline gives CDR1 DFQATT, CDR2 SNEGSKA (reference sequence). The CDR3 sequence is CSARVQGAGELFF. Here the CDR3 DNA reads TGCAGTGCTAGGGTACAGGGTGCCGGGGAGCTGTTTTTT.